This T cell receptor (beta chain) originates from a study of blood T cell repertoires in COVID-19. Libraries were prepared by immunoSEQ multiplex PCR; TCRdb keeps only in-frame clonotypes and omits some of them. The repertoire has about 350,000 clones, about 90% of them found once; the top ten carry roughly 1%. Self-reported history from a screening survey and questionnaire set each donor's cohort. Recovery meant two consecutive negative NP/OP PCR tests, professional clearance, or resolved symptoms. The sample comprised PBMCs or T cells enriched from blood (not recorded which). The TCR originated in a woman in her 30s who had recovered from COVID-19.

CDR3 nucleotide sequence: TGTGCCACGATTGGACAGGGATGCAATCAGCCCCAGCATTTT. Encoded protein: CATIGQGCNQPQHF. The chain uses TRBV21-1 and TRBJ1-5; TRBD1 is taken as the D call from the table, unchecked against the DNA. TRBV21-1 is marked as a pseudogene. The CDR3 loop spans 14 amino acids.